Each of the 11 T cell receptor beta chains below was sequenced from the same sample in a study of blood T cell repertoires in COVID-19. The data were produced by immunoSEQ multiplex PCR, yet TCRdb's version contains in-frame clones alone and is incomplete. The top ten hold about 2% of the sample, which has under 300,000 clones, under 85% seen once. Material for sequencing was peripheral blood. These receptors all come from a man in his thirties or forties who had recovered from COVID-19.

The V call is TRBV5-1, the J call TRBJ1-1; D unresolved. V lost 2 bases to trimming and J lost 1 base, with 12 bases between them. This CDR3 has 15 residues. Germline CDR1 reads SGHRS; CDR2 reads YFSETQ. Here the CDR3 DNA reads TGCGCCAGCAGCTTCAGTTTACAGCCGAACACTGAAGCTTTCTTT. Encoded protein: CASSFSLQPNTEAFF.

This chain uses TRBV6-5 with TRBJ1-2; 8 bases align to TRBD1. This CDR3 has 15 amino acids. With 0 bases clipped from V and 7 bases from J, the junction kept 7 bases outside the gene matches. Germline V CDR1 and CDR2: MNHEY, SVGAGI. Here the CDR3 DNA reads TGTGCCAGCAGTTACTCTCAGGGGGCCTCGGGTGGCTACACCTTC. Translated: CASSYSQGASGGYTF.

Only one count was recorded for this clone. The chain recombines TRBV13 with TRBJ2-1; the D gene is possibly TRBD1 (6 bases). Germline V CDR1 and CDR2: PRHDT, FYEKMQ (reference sequence). The CDR3 extends over 14 amino acids. V was pared by 5 bases and J by 5 bases, with 13 bases between. CDR3 loop: CASSTTGANNEQFF. In DNA, the CDR3 is TGTGCCAGCAGCACGACAGGAGCAAACAATGAGCAGTTCTTC.

The chain combines TRBV27 with TRBJ1-6; D is uncertain. In germline, CDR1 is MNHEY, CDR2 SMNVEV (reference sequence). This CDR3 is built from 13 residues. V was pared by 3 bases and J by 7 bases, with 7 bases between. CDR3 bases: TGTGCCAGCAGTTTCGGAGCGAATTCACCCCTCCACTTT. As protein: CASSFGANSPLHF.

This clone was recorded a few times. The chain couples TRBV27 to TRBJ2-5, with TRBD2 matching 13 bases. Germline CDR1 reads MNHEY; CDR2 reads SMNVEV (reference sequence). Trimming took 5 bases from V and 7 from J; bases not matched to a gene: 4. The CDR3 is 14 amino acids. CDR3: CASSGLAGVTTQYF. The CDR3 DNA reads as TGTGCCAGCAGTGGACTAGCGGGGGTCACGACCCAGTACTTC.

The chain links TRBV27 to TRBJ1-1; D is uncertain. Germline V lookup: CDR1 MNHEY, CDR2 SMNVEV (reference sequence). Trimming took off 8 bases at V and 1 base at J, with 14 bases between the two ends. The CDR3 covers 14 residues. CDR3 amino acids: CASFPTAGNTEAFF. CDR3 DNA: TGTGCCAGCTTCCCCACCGCGGGGAACACTGAAGCTTTCTTT.

The V call is TRBV7-9, the J call TRBJ2-2; 13 positions agree with TRBD2. V shed 4 bases and J 6 bases; nucleotides not matched to a gene: 5. The CDR3 extends over 16 amino acids. Germline CDR1 and CDR2: SEHNR and FQNEAQ (reference sequence). The CDR3 nucleotides are TGTGCCAGCAGCTCCACTAGCGGGGGGGCCTCCGGGGAGCTGTTTTTT. It encodes CASSSTSGGASGELFF.

V usage is TRBV4-2 and J usage is TRBJ2-1; TRBD2 agrees at 13 bases. This CDR3 region has 17 residues. The junction had 5 bases not matched to a gene; V was cut back by 3 bases and J by 3 bases. CDR1 LGHNA and CDR2 YNFKEQ come from the germline V gene. The CDR3 bases are TGTGCCAGCAGCCAGACTAGCGGGGGGACCATCTACAATGAGCAGTTCTTC. This translates into CASSQTSGGTIYNEQFF.

V usage is TRBV27 and J usage is TRBJ1-6, with TRBD1 as a possible D gene (5 bases). V was pared by 3 bases and J by 10 bases, with 10 bases between. Germline CDR1 and CDR2: MNHEY and SMNVEV (reference sequence). This CDR3 is 13 amino acids long. DNA of the CDR3: TGTGCCAGCAGTTTGACAGTCGGGTCACCCCTCCACTTT. This codes for CASSLTVGSPLHF.

This rearrangement joins TRBV18 to TRBJ2-2, with 8 bases that match TRBD1. CDR1 and CDR2 from the germline V gene are KGHSH and LQKENI. Unmatched junction bases numbered 8, after V lost 4 bases and J lost 7 bases. This CDR3 region has 15 residues. CDR3 in DNA: TGTGCCAGCTCACAACGGACAGGGCGCGACGGGGAGCTGTTTTTT. The encoded protein is CASSQRTGRDGELFF.

The V call is TRBV4-2, the J call TRBJ2-3; D might be TRBD1 (6 bases). The V and J ends lost 1 base and 4 bases respectively, with 15 bases between them. Germline loops: CDR1 LGHNA, CDR2 YNFKEQ. This CDR3 has 16 residues. The CDR3 coding sequence is TGTGCCAGCAGCCAAGGGCCACAGGGTGCAGCAGATACGCAGTATTTT. Encoded protein: CASSQGPQGAADTQYF.